Sequencing of this T cell receptor beta chain was carried out in a study of T cell responses to AZD1222 COVID-19 vaccine. The CDR3 contains 14 residues. CDR1 and CDR2 from the germline V gene are MRHNA and SNTAGT. V dropped 9 bases and J dropped 6; count of bases not matched to a gene: 9. Libraries were prepared by immunoSEQ multiplex PCR; TCRdb keeps only in-frame clonotypes and omits some of them. The repertoire has 150,000 to 200,000 clones, 91% of them found once; the top ten carry around 1.3%. This chain uses TRBV6-4 with TRBJ2-2, with 8 bases identical to TRBD2. Sequences were derived from peripheral blood, sampled 28 days after the second AZD1222 dose. The TCR sequence derives from an adult who received the AZD1222 COVID-19 vaccine. The CDR3 DNA is TGTGCCAGTCTGACTAGCGCCCCGTCCGGGGAGCTGTTTTTT. The encoded protein is CASLTSAPSGELFF.